The 13 T cell receptor beta chains below all came from one sample that was sequenced in a study of cytomegalovirus exposure and HLA in healthy donors. PCR was performed using 60 Vbeta and 13 Jbeta primers. Sequenced by immunoSEQ multiplex PCR; TCRdb stores in-frame clones only, minus some. The sample records around 100,000 clones, around 65% being singletons. Sequencing was performed on PBMCs. The receptor set was obtained from a woman in her 50s in good health and CMV-seronegative.

There are a few counts of this clone. Mismatch with germline at one junction end may stem from a read error. The genes are TRBV6-4 and TRBJ2-1; perhaps TRBD2 as D (5 bases). The CDR3 covers 15 residues. Germline values: CDR1 MRHNA, CDR2 SNTAGT. CDR3: CASSNSSFGDNEQFF. The CDR3 DNA follows: TGTGCCAGCAGTAACTCTAGCTTTGGAGACAATGAGCAGTTCTTC.

Of note for this clone: Compared with germline, one end of the junction differs, possibly owing to a read error. The V and J genes are TRBV2 and TRBJ1-5, with TRBD1 as a possible D gene (6 bases). Germline assignment: CDR1 SNHLY and CDR2 FYNNEI. The CDR3 is 14 amino acids. The CDR3 sequence is CASSEGTPPQPQHF. CDR3 coding DNA: TGTGCCAGCAGCGAAGGGACACCCCCCCAGCCCCAGCATTTT. Full variable domain (outside the CDR3, taken from reference TRBV2 and TRBJ1-5): EPEVTQTPSHQVTQMGQEVILRCVPISNHLYFYWYRQILGQKVEFLVSFYNNEISEKSEIFDDQFSVERPDGSNFTLKIRSTKLEDSAMYFCASSEGTPPQPQHFGDGTRLSIL.

The chain carries TRBV10-3 and TRBJ2-1; D is possibly TRBD2 (6 bases). Trimming cost V 1 base and J 7 bases, with 14 bases left between them. Per the germline V gene, CDR1 is ENHRY and CDR2 is SYGVKD. The CDR3 runs to 15 residues. CDR3 region: CAISEFTGTENEQFF. The CDR3 DNA sequence: TGTGCCATCAGTGAGTTTACCGGGACTGAGAATGAGCAGTTCTTC.

The chain has TRBV30 and TRBJ2-5; weak D call: TRBD1 (6 bases). Trimming stripped 5 bases from V and 5 bases from J, with 12 bases between. Germline CDR1 GTSNPN, CDR2 SVGIG (reference sequence). The CDR3 contains 12 residues. The CDR3 nucleotides are TGTGCCTGGGGAACAGGGTCGGAGACCCAGTACTTC. Translating gives CAWGTGSETQYF. Supplemented by reference TRBV30 and TRBJ2-5, the full variable domain reads SQTIHQWPATLVQPVGSPLSLECTVEGTSNPNLYWYRQAAGRGLQLLFYSVGIGQISSEVPQNLSASRPQDRQFILSSKKLLLSDSGFYLCAWGTGSETQYFGPGTRLLVL.

The chain combines TRBV13 with TRBJ2-1; 10 nucleotides match TRBD2. V lost 5 bases and J lost 10; bases outside the gene matches: 11. The CDR3 contains 15 residues. Per germline, CDR1 PRHDT and CDR2 FYEKMQ (reference sequence). The CDR3 here is CASSNSLAGGGEQFF. DNA of the CDR3: TGTGCCAGCAGCAATTCCTTAGCGGGGGGAGGGGAGCAGTTCTTC.

This clone has more than one count but fewer than ten. The chain employs TRBV2 and TRBJ1-2; D call uncertain. Germline V gene data show CDR1 as SNHLY and CDR2 as FYNNEI. The CDR3 extends over 14 amino acids. V gave up 7 bases and J gave up 1 base, with 13 bases separating them. This CDR3 is CASTSPKINYGYTF. The CDR3, as DNA: TGTGCCAGCACGAGCCCGAAGATTAACTATGGCTACACCTTC. Full variable domain (missing parts from reference TRBV2 and TRBJ1-2): EPEVTQTPSHQVTQMGQEVILRCVPISNHLYFYWYRQILGQKVEFLVSFYNNEISEKSEIFDDQFSVERPDGSNFTLKIRSTKLEDSAMYFCASTSPKINYGYTFGSGTRLTVV.

This clone was seen a single time. This sample also contains other DNA sequences that code for the same CDR3. The J gene is TRBJ1-4, the V gene TRBV5-1; 8 bases align to TRBD1. The CDR3 sequence is 14 residues long. The junction had 5 bases not matched to a gene; V was cut back by 2 bases and J by 8 bases. Germline V gives CDR1 SGHRS, CDR2 YFSETQ. Here the CDR3 reads CASSLGQGREKLFF. CDR3 nucleotides: TGCGCCAGCAGCTTAGGACAGGGACGGGAAAAACTGTTTTTT. The whole variable domain, remainder taken from reference TRBV5-1 and TRBJ1-4, is KAGVTQTPRYLIKTRGQQVTLSCSPISGHRSVSWYQQTPGQGLQFLFEYFSETQRNKGNFPGRFSGRQFSNSRSEMNVSTLELGDSALYLCASSLGQGREKLFFGSGTQLSVL.

V and J are TRBV18 and TRBJ1-2; the D gene is possibly TRBD1 (5 bases). This CDR3 spans 13 amino acids. In germline, CDR1 is KGHSH, CDR2 LQKENI. V lost 2 bases and J 6 bases, leaving 10 bases between the germline ends. In DNA form, the CDR3 reads TGTGCCAGCTCACCAGTCAGGGTCCATGGCTACACCTTC. It encodes CASSPVRVHGYTF.

This clone came up once. V and J are TRBV6-5 and TRBJ2-5; 10 positions match TRBD2. Matching the DNA end better, TRBJ2-7 makes the J call doubtful. Germline CDR1 is MNHEY and CDR2 is SVGAGI. The CDR3 is 15 amino acids. The CDR3 bases are TGTGCCAGCAGTAAGCTAGCGGGGGTAGCCTACGAGCAGTACTTC. Protein: CASSKLAGVAYEQYF.

The chain employs TRBV12-5 and TRBJ2-2, with 11 bases fitting TRBD2. The length of the CDR3 is 17 residues. Germline loops: CDR1 LGHNT, CDR2 FRNRAP. With V trimmed by 5 bases and J by 5 bases, 10 bases remained unmatched. The CDR3 bases are TGTGCTAGTGGTCCAAAATCTAGCGGGAGGAGGACCGGGGAGCTGTTTTTT. Translated: CASGPKSSGRRTGELFF. Together with reference TRBV12-5 and TRBJ2-2, the CDR3 gives the full variable domain: DARVTQTPRHKVTEMGQEVTMRCQPILGHNTVFWYRQTMMQGLELLAYFRNRAPLDDSGMPKDRFSAEMPDATLATLKIQPSEPRDSAVYFCASGPKSSGRRTGELFFGEGSRLTVL.

This chain links TRBV28 with TRBJ1-2, with D perhaps matching TRBD1 (6 bases). Germline V gene data show CDR1 as MDHEN and CDR2 as SYDVKM. This CDR3 region has 23 residues. Trimming removed 3 bases from V and 2 bases from J, with 37 bases in between. The CDR3 here is CASSFPTGQNARIPFALNYGYTF. CDR3 in DNA: TGTGCCAGCAGTTTTCCTACAGGGCAAAATGCTAGGATCCCCTTCGCATTGAACTATGGCTACACCTTC.

In nucleotides, the CDR3 is TGCGCCAGCAGCTTGACAGGGGACCACACCGGGGAGCTGTTTTTT. It codes for CASSLTGDHTGELFF. The V gene is TRBV5-1, the J gene TRBJ2-2; 7 bases are a match to TRBD1. V gave up 1 base and J gave up 3 bases; unmatched junction bases: 3. Per the germline V gene, CDR1 is SGHRS and CDR2 is YFSETQ. The CDR3 contains 15 residues.

The chain uses TRBV6-6 and TRBJ1-2, with 10 positions matching TRBD1. The germline CDR1 and CDR2 sequences are MNHNY and SVGAGI (reference sequence). The CDR3 has 15 amino acids. J gave up 4 bases and V 6 bases, and 8 bases lay outside the gene matches. CDR3 coding DNA: TGTGCCAGCAGCCCCGGACAGGGGGAAATCTATGGCTACACCTTC. Translated: CASSPGQGEIYGYTF.